These 13 T cell receptor beta chains share one sample of origin, sequenced in a study of cytomegalovirus exposure and HLA in healthy donors. The PCR used 60 Vbeta and 13 Jbeta primers. The protocol was immunoSEQ multiplex PCR, while the TCRdb copy is restricted to in-frame clones and leaves out a portion. The data hold about 160,000 clones, with approximately 86% observed a single time. The sample taken for sequencing was PBMCs. The source of these receptors is a woman aged 18-35 years in good health and CMV-seronegative.

V is TRBV5-8 and J is TRBJ2-7; D perhaps matches TRBD1 (6 bases). This CDR3 region has 15 residues. Germline V gene sequence: CDR1 SGHTS, CDR2 YDEGEE. V lost 0 bases, J lost 2 bases, and 12 bases lay in between. The CDR3 DNA is TGTGCCAGCAGCTTGGAACCGGGACATACCTACGAGCAGTACTTC. It codes for CASSLEPGHTYEQYF. The full variable domain, in which reference TRBV5-8 and TRBJ2-7 provide the parts outside the CDR3, is EAGVTQSPTHLIKTRGQQATLRCSPISGHTSVYWYQQALGLGLQFLLWYDEGEERNRGNFPPRFSGRQFPNYSSELNVNALELEDSALYLCASSLEPGHTYEQYFGPGTRLTVT.

The V and J genes are TRBV28 and TRBJ2-7; 7 bases are shared with TRBD1. Per germline, CDR1 MDHEN and CDR2 SYDVKM. The CDR3 is 12 residues long. With V trimmed by 6 bases and J by 5 bases, 4 bases remained unmatched. CDR3 bases: TGTGCCAGCAGGACTACAGGGGACGAGCAGTACTTC. Amino acid sequence: CASRTTGDEQYF.

J is TRBJ1-2 and V is TRBV6-5; D remains unclear. The CDR3 is 13 residues long. The germline V and J ends were trimmed by 6 bases and 4 bases, with 12 bases remaining between them. Germline V lookup: CDR1 MNHEY, CDR2 SVGAGI. As DNA, the CDR3 is TGTGCCAGCAGCCCCGGGAGAGCCTATGGCTACACCTTC. Its protein product is CASSPGRAYGYTF.

V gene TRBV5-6 combines with J gene TRBJ2-5; no clear D. The CDR3 has 13 amino acids. CDR1 is SGHDT, CDR2 YYEEEE, per germline. Trimming shortened V by 4 bases and J by 7 bases, and 14 bases separated the two germline ends. DNA for the CDR3: TGTGCCAGCAGCCCCGGCCGAACGGGGACCCAGTACTTC. It encodes CASSPGRTGTQYF.

The CDR3 reads CASKSESGQPQHF. In nucleotides, the CDR3 is TGTGCCAGCAAATCTGAGTCGGGTCAGCCCCAGCATTTT. This rearrangement joins TRBV2 to TRBJ1-5; D ambiguous. The CDR3 has 13 residues. V lost 7 bases, J lost 6 bases, and 13 bases lay in between. Germline CDR1 SNHLY, CDR2 FYNNEI.

CDR3 region: CASSQEGLGSYTF. CDR3 sequence (DNA): TGCGCCAGCAGCCAAGAGGGCTTAGGAAGCTACACCTTC. The chain links TRBV4-1 to TRBJ1-2; D uncertain. V was pared by 0 bases and J by 9 bases, with 11 bases between. CDR3 length: 13 amino acids. Germline V gene sequence: CDR1 MGHRA, CDR2 YSYEKL.

V usage is TRBV28 and J usage is TRBJ2-2, with 12 nucleotides matching TRBD1. The junction had 9 bases not matched to a gene; V was cut back by 6 bases and J by 7 bases. From germline, CDR1 is MDHEN and CDR2 SYDVKM. There are 16 residues in the CDR3. CDR3 sequence reads: CASSLGTGGDGGELFF. Here the CDR3 DNA reads TGTGCCAGCAGCCTAGGGACAGGGGGCGACGGCGGGGAGCTGTTTTTT.

The chain carries TRBV11-2 and TRBJ1-1; 9 bases agree with TRBD1. CDR3 size: 15 residues. CDR1 and CDR2 (germline): SGHAT, FQNNGV. V lost 3 bases, J lost 4 bases, and 6 bases stayed unmatched. CDR3 sequence reads: CASSLRDRVGTEAFF. The CDR3 coding sequence is TGTGCCAGCAGCTTGCGGGACAGGGTTGGCACTGAAGCTTTCTTT.

This clone appeared a single time. The chain carries TRBV11-2 and TRBJ2-1, with TRBD2 matching over 7 bases. The CDR3 length is 13 residues. Germline-derived CDR1 and CDR2 are SGHAT and FQNNGV. V lost 10 bases, J lost 2 bases, and 5 bases stayed unmatched. The CDR3 DNA reads TGTGCCACAACCAGCGGGACCTACAATGAGCAGTTCTTC. This translates into CATTSGTYNEQFF.

The V and J genes are TRBV7-6 and TRBJ2-1, with unresolved D. Trimming stripped 3 bases from V and 8 bases from J, with 11 bases between. The germline V gene has CDR1 SGHVS and CDR2 FNYEAQ. The CDR3 is 13 amino acids. CDR3 region: CASSFSDVDEQFF. CDR3 DNA: TGTGCCAGCAGCTTCAGTGATGTGGATGAGCAGTTCTTC. Variable domain in full (rest from reference TRBV7-6 and TRBJ2-1): GAGVSQSPRYKVTKRGQDVALRCDPISGHVSLYWYRQALGQGPEFLTYFNYEAQQDKSGLPNDRFSAERPEGSISTLTIQRTEQRDSAMYRCASSFSDVDEQFFGPGTRLTVL.

The rearrangement uses TRBV14 and TRBJ2-7, with unresolved D. This CDR3 contains 12 residues. The germline CDR1 and CDR2 sequences are SGHDN and FVKESK. The V end lost 6 bases, the J end lost 0 bases, and 6 bases lay between the germline ends. CDR3 region: CASSPSSYEQYF. The DNA for the CDR3 is TGTGCCAGCAGTCCTAGCTCCTACGAGCAGTACTTC.

The chain carries TRBV10-3 and TRBJ1-5; the match to TRBD1 covers 7 bases. The germline V gene has CDR1 ENHRY and CDR2 SYGVKD. The CDR3 covers 14 residues. The V and J ends lost 6 bases and 3 bases, in that order; junction bases with no gene match: 5. The CDR3 nucleotides read TGTGCCATCAGCTCAGGGGGAAACAATCAGCCCCAGCATTTT. Its protein product is CAISSGGNNQPQHF.

Here the CDR3 DNA reads TGTGCCTGTTCGGGGCGGGGGGGCTTCGCTACGCAGTATTTT. Protein product: CACSGRGGFATQYF. The chain links TRBV30 to TRBJ2-3; TRBD2 matches 9 bases. The CDR3 runs to 14 residues. The germline gives CDR1 GTSNPN, CDR2 SVGIG (reference sequence). The V and J ends lost 6 bases and 8 bases, in that order; junction bases with no gene match: 12. Drawing the rest from reference TRBV30 and TRBJ2-3, the complete variable domain is SQTIHQWPATLVQPVGSPLSLECTVEGTSNPNLYWYRQAAGRGLQLLFYSVGIGQISSEVPQNLSASRPQDRQFILSSKKLLLSDSGFYLCACSGRGGFATQYFGPGTRLTVL.